The present TCR beta chain was sequenced within a study of T cells in Graves' hyperthyroidism and ophthalmopathy. With 3 bases clipped from V and 14 bases from J, the junction kept 6 bases outside the gene matches. Looked up from germline, CDR1 is MDHEN and CDR2 is SYDVKM. The CDR3 loop spans 14 amino acids. There were TCR beta CDR3 regions amplified from RNA transcripts. Researchers ran a first-round RT-PCR on the TCR CDR3 using the HTBI primer set. One entry per CDR3 protein results from TCRdb running MiXCR on the multiplex PCR reads. The sample includes 250,000 to 350,000 distinct CDR3 sequences, over 15% of them seen just once. As for this clonotype: Antigen unknown.

Under 3 months was the duration of disease in ophthalmopathy patients, who also had a Clinical Activity Score of at least 3 and a NOSPECS grade of at least 4. The study left out patients who had uncontrolled infection, other autoimmune disease, pregnancy or lactation. The authors took PBMCs from 10 ml fresh peripheral blood. Study outcomes and limitations: The blood repertoire included most of the expanded thyroid clonotypes above 0.001.

What was sequenced was blood. The chain links TRBV28 to TRBJ2-1; TRBD2 matches at 14 bases. The TCR sequence derives from a woman aged 55-69 years with Graves' ophthalmopathy. The CDR3 is CASSLGLAGAREFF. The CDR3 coding sequence is TGTGCCAGCAGTTTGGGACTAGCGGGGGCCCGGGAGTTCTTC.